This T cell receptor beta chain was documented in a study of OX40 agonist ivuxolimab in advanced cancers. Study conclusions and caveats: Averaging showed that CD8+ T cells had more expanded clones than CD4+ did. Nonresponders, in some cases, also had low normalized T-cell clonal expansion.

With respect to this clone: Its cognate antigen is unknown.

Method: immunoSEQ multiplex PCR; TCRdb's copy keeps in-frame clones and lacks some. Altogether roughly 8,000 clones are present, approximately 85% being singletons, with the ten largest covering 35% to 40%. Germline lookup yields CDR1 SGHRS and CDR2 YFSETQ. This CDR3 region has 14 residues. V trimming: 4 bases; J trimming: 1 base; junction bases outside the gene matches: 2. The sequenced sample was CD4+ or CD8+ T cells sorted from blood, obtained in a trial of the OX40 agonist ivuxolimab. The rearrangement uses TRBV5-1 and TRBJ2-5, with TRBD1 identical over 9 bases. The TCR originated in an adult with an advanced solid tumor such as melanoma, head and neck, liver or kidney cancer. Here the CDR3 reads CASSPGQGQETQYF. CDR3 nucleotides: TGCGCCAGCAGCCCGGGACAGGGCCAAGAGACCCAGTACTTC.